Presented here are 28 T cell receptor beta chains from one specimen sequenced in a study of T cell clones after liver transplantation. Method: immunoSEQ multiplex PCR; TCRdb's copy keeps in-frame clones and lacks some. The sample comprises some 60,000 clones, about two thirds of which are singletons, and 15% rests with the top ten. Sample: CD4+ T cells from blood, taken before liver transplant. Receptors were obtained from a human donor who received a liver transplant.

This chain uses TRBV5-6 with TRBJ1-3, with D possibly TRBD1 on 5 matching bases. There are 19 residues in the CDR3. The V gene's germline CDR1 is SGHDT and CDR2 YYEEEE. Trimming pared 2 bases from V and 4 bases from J, leaving 25 bases between. The CDR3 sequence: CASSFLLSKGFSLGNTIYF. CDR3 sequence (DNA): TGTGCCAGCAGCTTTTTGTTGAGCAAGGGGTTCTCCCTCGGAAACACCATATATTTT.

V usage is TRBV5-6 and J usage is TRBJ1-6; 7 nucleotides line up with TRBD1. With 4 bases clipped from V and 6 bases from J, the junction kept 4 bases outside the gene matches. The CDR3 consists of 14 residues. The germline V gene has CDR1 SGHDT and CDR2 YYEEEE. The CDR3 DNA follows: TGTGCCAGCAGCCGGGACAGTGGTAATTCACCCCTCCACTTT. Amino acid sequence: CASSRDSGNSPLHF. Variable domain in full (rest from reference TRBV5-6 and TRBJ1-6): DAGVTQSPTHLIKTRGQQVTLRCSPKSGHDTVSWYQQALGQGPQFIFQYYEEEERQRGNFPDRFSGHQFPNYSSELNVNALLLGDSALYLCASSRDSGNSPLHFGNGTRLTVT.

The chain has TRBV4-1 and TRBJ2-1; TRBD1 matches at 11 bases. The V segment lost 3 bases and the J segment 10 bases; nucleotides outside the gene matches: 5. Per germline, CDR1 MGHRA and CDR2 YSYEKL. This CDR3 is 14 amino acids long. For the CDR3, the DNA is TGCGCCAGCAGCCAGGGACAGGGGGATCTCGAGCAGTTCTTC. Translated: CASSQGQGDLEQFF.

This CDR3 reads CASSRGTGTGYGETNTEAFF. Written as DNA, the CDR3 is TGCGCCAGCAGTCGGGGGACCGGGACAGGGTATGGGGAGACGAACACTGAAGCTTTCTTT. V gene TRBV5-1 combines with J gene TRBJ1-1; 9 bases fit TRBD1. This CDR3 has 20 residues. V dropped 5 bases and J dropped 1; count of bases not matched to a gene: 21. The germline V gene encodes CDR1 SGHRS and CDR2 YFSETQ.

The rearrangement joins TRBV2 to TRBJ2-4, with 12 bases aligning to TRBD2. CDR3 length: 15 amino acids. Looked up from germline, CDR1 is SNHLY and CDR2 is FYNNEI. J was trimmed by 5 bases and V by 5 bases; bases with no gene match: 4. CDR3 sequence reads: CASSPSGGAQNIQYF. As DNA, the CDR3 is TGTGCCAGCAGTCCTAGCGGGGGGGCCCAAAACATTCAGTACTTC.

The chain carries TRBV5-1 and TRBJ1-2; weak D call: TRBD1 (5 bases). The CDR3 has 14 residues. Germline-derived CDR1 and CDR2 are SGHRS and YFSETQ. The V gene lost 0 bases and the J gene lost 6 bases, with 12 bases spanning the gap. The CDR3 sequence is CASSLVGGEHGYTF. In DNA, the CDR3 is TGCGCCAGCAGCTTGGTGGGAGGGGAACATGGCTACACCTTC.

V gene TRBV10-3 combines with J gene TRBJ2-7, with 12 nucleotides matching TRBD2. This CDR3 is built from 15 residues. The V gene end was trimmed by 10 bases and the J gene end by 2 bases; junction bases not matched to a gene: 9. CDR1 ENHRY and CDR2 SYGVKD come from the germline V gene. Here the CDR3 DNA reads TGTGCCACCGTGGCCCGGACTAGCGGGGCCTACGAGCAGTACTTC. This codes for CATVARTSGAYEQYF.

The chain joins TRBV29-1 to TRBJ1-1; TRBD1 aligns across 9 bases. The CDR3 is 13 residues long. V lost 7 bases to trimming and J lost 5 bases; unmatched junction nucleotides: 8. Germline-derived CDR1 and CDR2 are SQVTM and ANQGSEA. The CDR3 region has the DNA TGCAGCGCTCTACAGGGGGCTCGGACTGAAGCTTTCTTT. Amino acids: CSALQGARTEAFF.

This clone was counted a few times. The chain is built from TRBV5-5 and TRBJ1-1; 7 positions agree with TRBD1. Germline V gene sequence: CDR1 SGHKS, CDR2 YYEKEE (reference sequence). There are 17 residues in the CDR3. V shed 4 bases and J 2 bases; nucleotides not matched to a gene: 14. CDR3 sequence (DNA): TGTGCCAGCAGCCAAGAAGTCCCCGCAGGGGGAAACACTGAAGCTTTCTTT. This encodes CASSQEVPAGGNTEAFF.

The V gene is TRBV28, the J gene TRBJ2-2; the match to TRBD1 covers 9 bases. This CDR3 contains 15 residues. With V trimmed by 6 bases and J by 7 bases, 9 bases remained unmatched. Germline CDR1 MDHEN, CDR2 SYDVKM. CDR3: CASRAGTGMVGELFF. The CDR3 coding sequence is TGTGCCAGCAGGGCCGGGACAGGGATGGTCGGGGAGCTGTTTTTT.

The rearrangement joins TRBV7-9 to TRBJ2-1; TRBD1 is a possible D gene (6 bases). V was cut by 1 base and J by 7 bases, with 11 bases left in between. CDR3 size: 14 residues. Per germline, CDR1 SEHNR and CDR2 FQNEAQ (reference sequence). CDR3 region: CASSLGQVLNEQFF. DNA for the CDR3: TGTGCCAGCAGCTTAGGACAGGTCCTAAATGAGCAGTTCTTC.

V and J are TRBV5-6 and TRBJ1-4; D is undetermined. This CDR3 has 15 residues. Germline CDR1 and CDR2: SGHDT and YYEEEE. V dropped 1 base and J dropped 10 bases, with 17 bases sitting between them. This CDR3 reads CASSLRHGVRGKLFF. CDR3 nucleotide sequence: TGTGCCAGCAGCTTGAGGCATGGGGTCCGGGGAAAACTGTTTTTT.

The CDR3 is CSVEDQKRGSNNEQFF. DNA for the CDR3: TGCAGCGTTGAAGATCAGAAGCGGGGGTCTAACAATGAGCAGTTCTTC. This rearrangement joins TRBV29-1 to TRBJ2-1; TRBD2 matches at 8 bases. V was pared by 0 bases and J by 5 bases, with 9 bases of the junction left unmatched. The CDR3 runs to 16 residues. The germline gives CDR1 SQVTM, CDR2 ANQGSEA.

This sequence joins TRBV9 and TRBJ1-3; tentatively, D is TRBD1 (5 bases). V lost 2 bases and J lost 2, with 11 bases in between. This CDR3 has 15 residues. From germline, CDR1 is SGDLS and CDR2 YYNGEE. This CDR3 reads CASSVSGKTGNTIYF. CDR3 bases: TGTGCCAGCAGCGTTTCAGGGAAAACTGGAAACACCATATATTTT.

The V gene is TRBV5-1, the J gene TRBJ1-3, with TRBD1 matching over 7 bases. There are 15 residues in the CDR3. The V gene's germline CDR1 is SGHRS and CDR2 YFSETQ. J lost 4 bases, V lost 4 bases, and 8 bases had no gene match. The CDR3 bases are TGCGCCAGCAGCACTGAGACAGGGCGGGGAAACACCATATATTTT. Its protein is CASSTETGRGNTIYF. Full variable domain (remainder filled in from reference TRBV5-1 and TRBJ1-3): KAGVTQTPRYLIKTRGQQVTLSCSPISGHRSVSWYQQTPGQGLQFLFEYFSETQRNKGNFPGRFSGRQFSNSRSEMNVSTLELGDSALYLCASSTETGRGNTIYFGEGSWLTVV.

This clone was seen a few times. This CDR3 reads CASRVQTGIYGYTF. Written as DNA, the CDR3 is TGTGCCAGCAGAGTCCAGACAGGGATCTATGGCTACACCTTC. The chain uses TRBV28 and TRBJ1-2; 7 bases agree with TRBD1. The CDR3 totals 14 residues. The V gene end was trimmed by 6 bases and the J gene end by 4 bases; junction bases not matched to a gene: 8. The V gene's germline CDR1 is MDHEN and CDR2 SYDVKM.

The V and J genes are TRBV12-5 and TRBJ2-2; 11 bases map to TRBD2. CDR1 is LGHNT and CDR2 is FRNRAP in the germline V gene. Trimming cost V 6 bases and J 3 bases; bases outside gene matches: 3. This CDR3 is 15 amino acids long. CDR3 amino acids: CASGQGLADTGELFF. The CDR3, as DNA: TGTGCTAGTGGCCAGGGACTAGCGGACACCGGGGAGCTGTTTTTT.

The CDR3: CASSLNSPGTGNTIYF. The CDR3 DNA is TGCGCCAGCAGCTTGAACTCTCCAGGGACTGGAAACACCATATATTTT. The chain carries TRBV5-1 and TRBJ1-3; maybe TRBD1 (5 bases). The germline gives CDR1 SGHRS, CDR2 YFSETQ. The CDR3 sequence is 16 residues long. V shed 1 base and J shed 2 bases, with 13 bases lying between them.

The V gene is TRBV28, the J gene TRBJ1-2, with 9 nucleotides matching TRBD1. This CDR3 contains 15 residues. Trimming cost V 5 bases and J 8 bases; bases outside gene matches: 12. Germline-derived CDR1 and CDR2 are MDHEN and SYDVKM. This CDR3 reads CASSLPGTGNRGYTF. For the CDR3, the DNA is TGTGCCAGCAGTCTGCCCGGGACAGGGAATCGAGGCTACACCTTC.

The CDR3, as DNA: TGCAGCGTTGCCAGGGAAAACACTGAAGCTTTCTTT. Protein sequence: CSVARENTEAFF. The chain employs TRBV29-1 and TRBJ1-1; D might be TRBD1 (5 bases). CDR1 is SQVTM, CDR2 ANQGSEA, per germline. The V and J ends lost 4 bases and 2 bases respectively, with 8 bases between them. The CDR3 totals 12 residues.

This clone was picked up many times. This chain joins TRBV6-1 and TRBJ1-2; 8 bases agree with TRBD1. Losses at the gene ends were 4 bases for V and 7 bases for J; bases not matched to a gene: 8. The CDR3 covers 14 residues. Germline CDR1 and CDR2: MNHNS and SASEGT. The CDR3 reads CASSVRGQAPGYTF. The DNA of the CDR3 is TGTGCCAGCAGTGTCAGGGGACAGGCTCCTGGCTACACCTTC.

The chain couples TRBV7-2 to TRBJ2-5; a weak D match, TRBD1 (5 bases). The ends were cut back, 4 bases at V and 5 bases at J, with 26 bases in the middle. Germline values: CDR1 SGHTA, CDR2 FQGNSA. This CDR3 has 18 residues. CDR3 nucleotides: TGTGCCAGCAGCTCTTCAGGACAACCGGGCCTTAAGGGGGAGACCCAGTACTTC. It specifies CASSSSGQPGLKGETQYF.

The chain joins TRBV10-3 to TRBJ1-2; 10 bases fit TRBD1. Germline values: CDR1 ENHRY, CDR2 SYGVKD. The CDR3 loop spans 13 amino acids. Unmatched junction bases numbered 4, after V lost 4 bases and J lost 8 bases. CDR3 nucleotides: TGTGCCATCAGTGGAGGACAGGGGGAGGGCTACACCTTC. Its translation: CAISGGQGEGYTF.

This clone has just a few counts. The chain employs TRBV2 and TRBJ1-2; 7 nucleotides match TRBD1. The V and J ends lost 0 bases and 4 bases, in that order; junction bases with no gene match: 5. Germline V gene lookup returns CDR1 SNHLY and CDR2 FYNNEI. The CDR3 length is 15 residues. The CDR3 DNA sequence: TGTGCCAGCAGTGAAGCTACAGGGACAGCCTATGGCTACACCTTC. As protein: CASSEATGTAYGYTF.

Points on this clone: This specimen includes other DNA sequences encoding the same CDR3. The CDR3 region is CASSIGTGDDTQYF. DNA for the CDR3: TGTGCCAGTAGTATCGGGACAGGGGACGATACGCAGTATTTT. The rearrangement links TRBV19 to TRBJ2-3; TRBD1 aligns across 10 bases. The CDR3 is 14 amino acids. The V gene end was trimmed by 3 bases and the J gene end by 6 bases; junction bases not matched to a gene: 3. Germline lookup yields CDR1 LNHDA and CDR2 SQIVND (reference sequence).

J is TRBJ2-1 and V is TRBV10-2, with D perhaps matching TRBD1 (7 bases). The CDR3 covers 15 residues. The V and J ends lost 2 bases and 3 bases respectively, with 11 bases between them. Germline CDR1 and CDR2: WSHSY and SAAADI. The CDR3 DNA sequence: TGCGCCAGCAGTGAGAGGCAGGGGGGCTACAATGAGCAGTTCTTC. It is translated as CASSERQGGYNEQFF.

This rearrangement joins TRBV5-1 to TRBJ2-3, with 15 bases lining up with TRBD2. The junction had 10 bases not matched to a gene; V was cut back by 4 bases and J by 4 bases. This CDR3 is 18 amino acids long. The germline gives CDR1 SGHRS, CDR2 YFSETQ. CDR3 in amino acids: CASSRGLAGGPRADTQYF. CDR3 DNA: TGCGCCAGCAGCCGCGGACTAGCGGGGGGGCCGAGAGCAGATACGCAGTATTTT.

This chain uses TRBV19 with TRBJ2-7; TRBD1 might be the D (6 bases). Trimming cost V 1 base and J 6 bases, with 16 bases left between them. The CDR3 loop spans 15 amino acids. Germline V gene lookup returns CDR1 LNHDA and CDR2 SQIVND (reference sequence). CDR3: CASSIGPGASGEQYF. The CDR3 nucleotides read TGTGCCAGTAGTATAGGTCCAGGGGCGAGCGGCGAGCAGTACTTC.